A single sample gave rise to the 10 T cell receptor beta chains below, sequenced in a study of T cell repertoires in cytomegalovirus infection. TCRdb redid the calling of the reads with MiXCR, one entry per CDR3 protein. There are tens of thousands of distinct CDR3 sequences in the sample; 4% occur only once, and less than 25% lies in the top ten. The specimen was PBMCs. All receptors come from a human donor in good health (CMV status not recorded). Some clones in this sample may be carry-over from other donors' samples.

The sample holds many counts of this clonotype. This chain connects TRBV7-2 to TRBJ2-1; 14 nucleotides match TRBD2. There are 19 residues in the CDR3. The germline V gene encodes CDR1 SGHTA and CDR2 FQGNSA. The V segment lost 5 bases and the J segment 0 bases; nucleotides outside the gene matches: 9. This chain's CDR3 is CASSLRTSGGPSSYNEQFF. The DNA for the CDR3 is TGTGCCAGCAGCCTACGGACTAGCGGGGGGCCGAGCTCCTACAATGAGCAGTTCTTC.

In its sample, this clonotype was seen many times. V and J are TRBV7-2 and TRBJ2-5; no definite D call. CDR3 length: 14 residues. V dropped 0 bases and J dropped 5 bases, with 10 bases sitting between them. CDR1 SGHTA and CDR2 FQGNSA come from the germline V gene. CDR3 amino acids: CASSLAGLAETQYF. The CDR3 coding sequence is TGTGCCAGCAGCTTAGCCGGGCTGGCTGAGACCCAGTACTTC.

This clonotype was seen at least ten times. J is TRBJ2-1 and V is TRBV7-2; 7 bases are shared with TRBD1. The V and J ends lost 2 bases and 0 bases, in that order; junction bases with no gene match: 7. This CDR3 has 17 residues. Germline assignment: CDR1 SGHTA and CDR2 FQGNSA. The chain's CDR3 is CASSLFRDSLSYNEQFF. CDR3 sequence (DNA): TGTGCCAGCAGCTTATTCCGGGACAGCCTCTCCTACAATGAGCAGTTCTTC.

Regarding this clonotype: This may come from a read error, since a much larger clone is one base off. The CDR3 DNA follows: TGCGCCAGCAGCTTGACCGGAGGGGGGGCCAACGTCCTGACTTTC. Amino acids: CASSLTGGGANVLTF. The V and J genes are TRBV5-1 and TRBJ2-6; the D gene is possibly TRBD2 (6 bases). Trimming removed 1 base from V and 4 bases from J, with 9 bases in between. Per the germline V gene, CDR1 is SGHRS and CDR2 is YFSETQ. The CDR3 runs 15 residues.

In its sample, this clonotype was seen many times. The chain is built from TRBV6-6 and TRBJ1-4, with D perhaps TRBD1 (5 bases). V shed 2 bases and J shed 11 bases, with 15 bases lying between them. This CDR3 is built from 14 residues. From germline, CDR1 is MNHNY and CDR2 SVGAGI (reference sequence). The CDR3 DNA sequence: TGTGCCAGCAGTTACGACCCCTGGAGGGACAAACTGTTTTTT. This translates into CASSYDPWRDKLFF.

This clonotype was counted ten times or more. The chain joins TRBV29-1 to TRBJ2-3; TRBD2 matches at 15 bases. The CDR3 has 14 amino acids. Losses at the gene ends were 5 bases for V and 5 bases for J; bases not matched to a gene: 2. Germline V gene data show CDR1 as SQVTM and CDR2 as ANQGSEA. The CDR3 reads CSVRTSGRVDTQYF. In nucleotides, the CDR3 is TGCAGCGTTAGGACTAGCGGGAGGGTAGATACGCAGTATTTT.

This clonotype was found many times. The gene calls are TRBV20-1 and TRBJ2-4; 12 bases agree with TRBD2. The CDR3 length is 17 residues. Germline V CDR1 and CDR2: DFQATT, SNEGSKA (reference sequence). Trimming cost V 3 bases and J 1 base; bases outside gene matches: 7. As DNA, the CDR3 is TGCAGTGCTAGTTCTAGCGGGGGGGCGGGGGCCAAAAACATTCAGTACTTC. It encodes CSASSSGGAGAKNIQYF.

Of note for this clonotype: A read error may explain this, as a much larger clone is one base away. V gene TRBV14 combines with J gene TRBJ2-1; 14 bases map to TRBD2. V trimming: 4 bases; J trimming: 12 bases; junction bases outside the gene matches: 8. Germline V gene sequence: CDR1 SGHDN, CDR2 FVKESK. CDR3 length equals 15 residues. In DNA, the CDR3 is TGTGCCAGCAGCCTTTGGACTAGCGGGAGGCTGGGGCAGTTCTTC. It codes for CASSLWTSGRLGQFF. Full variable domain (missing parts from reference TRBV14 and TRBJ2-1): EAGVTQFPSHSVIEKGQTVTLRCDPISGHDNLYWYRRVMGKEIKFLLHFVKESKQDESGMPNNRFLAERTGGTYSTLKVQPAELEDSGVYFCASSLWTSGRLGQFFGPGTRLTVL.

The genes are TRBV6-9 and TRBJ2-3; D could derive from TRBD1 or TRBD2 (5 bases each). The germline CDR1 and CDR2 sequences are MNHGY and SVAAGI. This CDR3 comprises 15 residues. Trimming removed 3 bases from V and 6 bases from J, with 16 bases in between. CDR3: CASSYTGAGLDTQYF. Written as DNA, the CDR3 is TGTGCCAGCAGTTACACCGGGGCGGGTTTGGATACGCAGTATTTT.

The table lists this clonotype with many counts. The chain couples TRBV7-9 to TRBJ2-7, with 8 bases aligning to TRBD1. Germline-derived CDR1 and CDR2 are SEHNR and FQNEAQ (reference sequence). The ends lost 5 bases at V and 6 bases at J; junction bases unmatched: 9. The length of the CDR3 is 14 residues. CDR3 region: CASSQQGAVGEQYF. DNA of the CDR3: TGTGCCAGCAGCCAGCAGGGGGCTGTAGGCGAGCAGTACTTC. Full variable domain (missing parts from reference TRBV7-9 and TRBJ2-7): DTGVSQNPRHKITKRGQNVTFRCDPISEHNRLYWYRQTLGQGPEFLTYFQNEAQLEKSRLLSDRFSAERPKGSFSTLEIQRTEQGDSAMYLCASSQQGAVGEQYFGPGTRLTVT.